Below are 6 T cell receptor beta chains sequenced from a single sample in a study of blood T cell repertoires in COVID-19. The method was immunoSEQ multiplex PCR; TCRdb's version includes in-frame clones alone and lacks a portion of them. The table includes about 160,000 clones, 65% to 85% detected once. The specimen was peripheral blood. The receptors here all came from a woman aged 55 to 70 with acute or convalescent COVID-19.

V is TRBV21-1 and J is TRBJ2-4; no check of the table's D call, TRBD2, against the DNA was made. TRBV21-1 represents a pseudogene. This CDR3 has 18 amino acids. The CDR3 DNA reads TGTGCCAGCAACTTGGGCCCCGTCAGCGGGGGGGAGAAAAACATTCAGTACTTC. This codes for CASNLGPVSGGEKNIQYF.

The count of this clone is one. V and J are TRBV25-1 and TRBJ2-3, with TRBD1 identical over 9 bases. The CDR3 extends over 15 amino acids. V shed 6 bases, J shed 3 bases, and the junction held 7 bases outside the gene matches. Per germline, CDR1 MGHDK and CDR2 SYGVNS. CDR3 coding DNA: TGTGCCAGCAGCCGCGGGACAGGGACAACAGATACGCAGTATTTT. Translation: CASSRGTGTTDTQYF.

The CDR3 sequence is CASSLSWTGGGEQYF. The CDR3 DNA reads as TGTGCCAGCAGCTTGTCATGGACAGGGGGCGGCGAGCAGTACTTC. The rearrangement joins TRBV5-5 to TRBJ2-7, with TRBD1 identical over 11 bases. This CDR3 is 15 amino acids long. Germline CDR1 reads SGHKS; CDR2 reads YYEKEE (reference sequence). After removal of 1 base from V and 6 bases from J, the junction contained 6 bases not matched to a gene. The full variable domain, completed using reference TRBV5-5 and TRBJ2-7, is DAGVTQSPTHLIKTRGQQVTLRCSPISGHKSVSWYQQVLGQGPQFIFQYYEKEERGRGNFPDRFSARQFPNYSSELNVNALLLGDSALYLCASSLSWTGGGEQYFGPGTRLTVT.

The chain has TRBV5-1 and TRBJ2-3, with 7 positions matching TRBD1. The CDR3 totals 14 residues. The germline V gene has CDR1 SGHRS and CDR2 YFSETQ. Trimming removed 3 bases from V and 0 bases from J; junction bases left unmatched: 1. Here the CDR3 reads CASSSGQSTDTQYF. In DNA form, the CDR3 reads TGCGCCAGCAGCTCGGGACAGAGCACAGATACGCAGTATTTT. The variable domain in full, with the rest retrieved from reference TRBV5-1 and TRBJ2-3, is KAGVTQTPRYLIKTRGQQVTLSCSPISGHRSVSWYQQTPGQGLQFLFEYFSETQRNKGNFPGRFSGRQFSNSRSEMNVSTLELGDSALYLCASSSGQSTDTQYFGPGTRLTVL.

The chain carries TRBV18 and TRBJ2-3; D possibly corresponds to TRBD2 (5 bases). CDR3 length: 14 amino acids. CDR1 and CDR2 (germline): KGHSH, LQKENI. Trimming removed 6 bases at V and 3 bases at J, with 13 bases between. The chain's CDR3 is CASSLSLGTDTQYF. Here the CDR3 DNA reads TGTGCCAGCTCCCTCTCACTAGGTACAGATACGCAGTATTTT.

The rearrangement uses TRBV29-1 and TRBJ2-4; D unresolved. Per germline, CDR1 SQVTM and CDR2 ANQGSEA. The CDR3 loop spans 14 amino acids. Trimming cost V 5 bases and J 4 bases, with 15 bases left between them. CDR3 region: CSVLPDTFKNIQYF. CDR3 nucleotide sequence: TGCAGCGTTCTACCCGACACATTTAAAAACATTCAGTACTTC.